This TCR beta chain was sequenced during a study of blood T cell repertoires in COVID-19. Across the whole study: The United States, Italy and Spain provided the acute and convalescent COVID-19 samples. T cells, B-cell-depleted T cells, or PBMCs supplied cDNA or gDNA.

In the authors' methods: Reference gene primer amplification gave estimated nucleated cell counts. Profiled with immunoSEQ multiplex PCR; TCRdb holds only in-frame clones, not every one. For V, J and clone size, that table is used; D and trimming come from the DNA. Among about 42,000 clones listed, around 91% were seen once. Trimming at V came to 4 bases and at J to 3 bases, leaving 9 bases not matched to a gene. CDR3 length: 16 residues. CDR1 and CDR2 from the germline V gene are SGHRS and YFSETQ. This clone was recorded only once. The sequenced material came from peripheral blood. This chain uses TRBV5-1 with TRBJ2-7, with 11 positions matching TRBD2. This TCR was sampled from a man aged 25 to 45 with active or convalescent COVID-19. CDR3 region: CASSLRLLAGVYEQYF. CDR3 DNA sequence: TGCGCCAGCAGCCTCCGCCTACTAGCGGGAGTCTACGAGCAGTACTTC. The full variable domain, with the rest looked up from reference TRBV5-1 and TRBJ2-7, is KAGVTQTPRYLIKTRGQQVTLSCSPISGHRSVSWYQQTPGQGLQFLFEYFSETQRNKGNFPGRFSGRQFSNSRSEMNVSTLELGDSALYLCASSLRLLAGVYEQYFGPGTRLTVT.